The 8 T cell receptor beta chains given below trace back to one sample, sequenced in a study of T cells in Graves' hyperthyroidism and ophthalmopathy. RNA transcripts yielded amplified TCR beta CDR3 regions. The TCR CDR3 was amplified in a first-round RT-PCR using the HTBI primer set. TCRdb reprocessed the multiplex PCR reads via MiXCR and lists one record per CDR3 protein. The profile shows about 660,000 distinct CDR3 sequences, 45% of them singletons. The sample was peripheral blood or thyroid tissue (not recorded which). The receptor source for this set is an adult man with Graves' disease, either hyperthyroidism or ophthalmopathy (not recorded which).

V is TRBV25-1 and J is TRBJ2-7; TRBD1 matches 8 bases. CDR3 length: 12 amino acids. V was pared by 8 bases and J by 6 bases, with 6 bases of the junction left unmatched. Germline assignment: CDR1 MGHDK and CDR2 SYGVNS. The CDR3 bases are TGTGCCAGCGTGGACAGGGACGGCGAGCAGTACTTC. Translating it yields CASVDRDGEQYF.

Here the CDR3 reads CASSRGRKQETQYF. Here the CDR3 DNA reads TGTGCCAGCAGCCGAGGACGTAAACAAGAGACCCAGTACTTC. J is TRBJ2-5 and V is TRBV7-9; D unresolved. Germline V lookup: CDR1 SEHNR, CDR2 FQNEAQ (reference sequence). V lost 5 bases to trimming and J lost 2 bases, with 12 bases between them. CDR3 length: 14 amino acids.

This clonotype appeared many times. The chain uses TRBV14 and TRBJ1-2, with 9 bases that match TRBD1. The length of the CDR3 is 13 residues. Germline-derived CDR1 and CDR2 are SGHDN and FVKESK. V trimming: 8 bases; J trimming: 5 bases; junction bases outside the gene matches: 6. This CDR3 reads CASGSGQGYGYTF. The CDR3, as DNA: TGTGCCAGCGGTTCGGGACAGGGTTATGGCTACACCTTC.

This clonotype was detected ten times or more. The chain carries TRBV28 and TRBJ1-6; no definite D call. CDR3 length: 15 residues. Between the trimmed V and J ends, which lost 5 bases and 7 bases, there was a span of 15 bases. Per germline, CDR1 MDHEN and CDR2 SYDVKM. CDR3 amino acids: CASSVNAGWNSPLHF. The CDR3 coding sequence is TGTGCCAGCAGTGTGAATGCCGGCTGGAATTCACCCCTCCACTTT.

The J gene is TRBJ2-7, the V gene TRBV2, with 8 bases matching TRBD1. Germline-derived CDR1 and CDR2 are SNHLY and FYNNEI. The J segment lost 3 bases and the V segment lost 5 bases, leaving 6 bases of the junction unmatched. The CDR3 consists of 14 residues. Written as DNA, the CDR3 is TGTGCCAGCAGTTTCCGGACAGGGTACTACGAGCAGTACTTC. It encodes CASSFRTGYYEQYF.

This clonotype has ten or more counts. The rearrangement uses TRBV29-1 and TRBJ1-1; unclear D gene. V dropped 1 base and J dropped 8 bases, with 8 bases sitting between them. This CDR3 is built from 11 residues. Per germline, CDR1 SQVTM and CDR2 ANQGSEA. Here the CDR3 reads CSVEVSLEAFF. The CDR3 DNA follows: TGCAGCGTTGAAGTGAGCCTGGAAGCTTTCTTT.

The rearrangement joins TRBV5-1 to TRBJ2-2, with 10 bases lining up with TRBD1. The CDR3 has 15 residues. After removal of 0 bases from V and 8 bases from J, the junction contained 4 bases not matched to a gene. Germline assignment: CDR1 SGHRS and CDR2 YFSETQ. In nucleotides, the CDR3 is TGCGCCAGCAGCTTGGAGACAGGGGGCTCTGGGGAGCTGTTTTTT. This translates into CASSLETGGSGELFF.

V and J are TRBV6-5 and TRBJ1-5; D perhaps matches TRBD1 (6 bases). The CDR3 has 15 amino acids. Deletions cut 2 bases from V and 5 bases from J, with 13 bases between. Germline CDR1 MNHEY, CDR2 SVGAGI. The CDR3 nucleotides are TGTGCCAGCAGTTACCAAGGGGGGGCGGATCAGCCCCAGCATTTT. This sequence encodes CASSYQGGADQPQHF.